This is a list of T cell receptor beta chains from one sample in a study of T cells in Graves' hyperthyroidism and ophthalmopathy. TCRdb reprocessed the multiplex PCR reads with MiXCR, giving one entry per CDR3 protein. The sample carries about 500,000 distinct CDR3 sequences, 17% recorded once. Sequencing used blood. These receptors came from a woman under 30 with Graves' ophthalmopathy. Each CDR3 is given with its conserved first and last residue. D genes are given only for firm matches. Not every row has a clone size; where given, it reads once, few, many or a size class.

TGCGCCAGCAGCCAAGATCGGGGCGGGGGGGCATACGAGCAGTACTTC | CASSQDRGGGAYEQYF | TRBV4-1 | TRBD2 | TRBJ2-7 | NA
TGTGCCAGCCCTAACGGGGGAGGGGCCGAATCCGGGGAGCTGTTTTTT | CASPNGGGAESGELFF | TRBV6-1 | TRBD2 | TRBJ2-2 | once
TGCGCCAGCAGCTTGGCAGGGGGCGTGGATGGCTACACCTTC | CASSLAGGVDGYTF | TRBV5-1 | TRBD1 | TRBJ1-2 | NA
TGCGCCAGCAGCAAGGACGGGGTGGGTGAGCAGTTCTTC | CASSKDGVGEQFF | TRBV5-1 | NA | TRBJ2-1 | many
TGTGCCACCGGACTAGCCATCACCGGGGAGCTGTTTTTT | CATGLAITGELFF | TRBV27 | TRBD2 | TRBJ2-2 | NA
TGTGCCAGCAGTTTGTGGAGAAGAGGCCAAGAGACCCAGTACTTC | CASSLWRRGQETQYF | TRBV28 | NA | TRBJ2-5 | many
TGCAGTGCTAATGGACAGGGGGGTGTCACTGAAGCTTTCTTT | CSANGQGGVTEAFF | TRBV20-1 | TRBD1 | TRBJ1-1 | NA
TGTGCCAGCAGTTACTCTACCTCCGGGACAGCCTATGGCTACACCTTC | CASSYSTSGTAYGYTF | TRBV6-6 | TRBD1 | TRBJ1-2 | many
TGTGCCAGCAGTTACTCCGGGACTAGCGGGAGCAATGAGCAGTTCTTC | CASSYSGTSGSNEQFF | TRBV6-5 | TRBD2 | TRBJ2-1 | many
TGCAGTGCCCTTAGTGGACTAGCGGGGGGATTCTCCTACAATGAGCAGTTCTTC | CSALSGLAGGFSYNEQFF | TRBV20-1 | TRBD2 | TRBJ2-1 | few
TGTGCCAGCAGCCTTCGGGACAGGGGCGTTACGGAGCAGTTCTTC | CASSLRDRGVTEQFF | TRBV3-1 | TRBD1 | TRBJ2-1 | many
TGTGCCAGCAGACCGGGACAGTTGAACACTGAAGCTTTCTTT | CASRPGQLNTEAFF | TRBV3-1 | TRBD1 | TRBJ1-1 | many
TGTGCCAGCTCACTTAGACAGACGATCTACGAGCAGTACTTC | CASSLRQTIYEQYF | TRBV18 | NA | TRBJ2-7 | NA
TGTGCCAGCAGCCCCCCGGGGGGGCGGGGCGTCCCATACAATGAGCAGTTCTTC | CASSPPGGRGVPYNEQFF | TRBV9 | TRBD2 | TRBJ2-1 | NA
TGTGCCAGCAGCCACGAACTAGCGGGGCGTTTTATAGATACGCAGTATTTT | CASSHELAGRFIDTQYF | TRBV7-9 | TRBD2 | TRBJ2-3 | NA
TGTGCCTGGCATAGTGTTGAAGAGTCTCAAGAGACCCAGTACTTC | CAWHSVEESQETQYF | TRBV30 | NA | TRBJ2-5 | many
TGTGCCAGCAGCTTGAGCGGGGGGGGATACAATGAGCAGTACTTC | CASSLSGGGYNEQYF | TRBV7-3 | TRBD2 | TRBJ2-7 | NA
TGTGCCAGCAGCTGGGGGGGACAGGGGTTTAACGAGCAGTACTTC | CASSWGGQGFNEQYF | TRBV7-2 | TRBD1 | TRBJ2-7 | few
TGTGCCAGCAGCTATCTAGGTGAGCAGTTCTTC | CASSYLGEQFF | TRBV5-5 | NA | TRBJ2-1 | many
TGTGCCAGCAGCGTAGCGGGGTCTGAAGCTTTCTTT | CASSVAGSEAFF | TRBV9 | NA | TRBJ1-1 | few
TGTGCCAGCAATAAGGCCACCCAGTATCAGCCCCAGCATTTT | CASNKATQYQPQHF | TRBV28 | NA | TRBJ1-5 | many
TGTGCCAGCAGCGTAGGGCAGGATAGCAATCAGCCCCAGCATTTT | CASSVGQDSNQPQHF | TRBV9 | NA | TRBJ1-5 | few
TGCGCCAGCAGCTGGTCCCTTCCTGGGGACGAGCAGTACTTC | CASSWSLPGDEQYF | TRBV5-1 | NA | TRBJ2-7 | NA
TGTGCCAGCACCGACTGGCCAGCGGGGGAAATCGGGGAGCTGTTTTTT | CASTDWPAGEIGELFF | TRBV27 | TRBD2 | TRBJ2-2 | NA
TGTGCCAGCTCACCCCAAGGTAGCGGGAGTTACGAGCAGTACTTC | CASSPQGSGSYEQYF | TRBV18 | TRBD2 | TRBJ2-7 | many
TGTGCCAGCAGGACCCCCGGGACAGGGTGGCCAGATACGCAGTATTTT | CASRTPGTGWPDTQYF | TRBV6-2/TRBV6-3 | TRBD1 | TRBJ2-3 | few
TGTGCCTGGATCGCCTTAAACACAGGACCCTATGGCTACACCTTC | CAWIALNTGPYGYTF | TRBV30 | NA | TRBJ1-2 | many
TGTGCCAGCAGCTTGGTGCTAGCGGGATCGGGCGAGCAGTACTTC | CASSLVLAGSGEQYF | TRBV11-2 | TRBD2 | TRBJ2-7 | many
TGTGCCAGCTCACCGACTTATAGCAATCAGCCCCAGCATTTT | CASSPTYSNQPQHF | TRBV18 | NA | TRBJ1-5 | many
TGTGCCAGCAGCTACTTCGGCATAGATTCACCCCTCCACTTT | CASSYFGIDSPLHF | TRBV12-3/TRBV12-4 | NA | TRBJ1-6 | NA
TGTGCCAGCAGCTTAAGACGGTTGAACACTGAAGCTTTCTTT | CASSLRRLNTEAFF | TRBV7-2 | NA | TRBJ1-1 | many
TGTGCCAGCAGCGACGGGACTACCATCTACAATGAGCAGTTCTTC | CASSDGTTIYNEQFF | TRBV6-2/TRBV6-3 | TRBD2 | TRBJ2-1 | many
TGCAGTGCTAGGCACGGGGAAGTCTACGAGCAGTACTTC | CSARHGEVYEQYF | TRBV20-1 | NA | TRBJ2-7 | NA
TGTGCCAGCAGTTTTAAGCTAATGAACACTGAAGCTTTCTTT | CASSFKLMNTEAFF | TRBV12-3/TRBV12-4 | NA | TRBJ1-1 | many
TGTGCCAGCAGTCTGGTCAGCTTACAAGAGACCCAGTACTTC | CASSLVSLQETQYF | TRBV2 | NA | TRBJ2-5 | many
TGCGCCAGCAGCTCTGAGACAGGGGTTGAAAAACTGTTTTTT | CASSSETGVEKLFF | TRBV5-1 | TRBD1 | TRBJ1-4 | NA
TGTGCCAGCAGTTACTCGATTTCGGGAGGCCAATTTTTTGATACGCAGTATTTT | CASSYSISGGQFFDTQYF | TRBV6-5 | TRBD2 | TRBJ2-3 | few
TGTGCCAGCAGTCCGGGACAGGGGGGCTCCGGGGAGCAGTACTTC | CASSPGQGGSGEQYF | TRBV6-2/TRBV6-3 | TRBD1 | TRBJ2-7 | NA
TGTGCCAGCAGCCAGACTACAGGTGAGCAGTTCTTC | CASSQTTGEQFF | TRBV7-2 | NA | TRBJ2-1 | NA
TGCAGTGCGCCGGGCGGGACAGGGGGATCCTATGGCTACACCTTC | CSAPGGTGGSYGYTF | TRBV20-1 | TRBD1 | TRBJ1-2 | many
TGTGCCAGCAGCCAAGATCACAAAAACATTCAGTACTTC | CASSQDHKNIQYF | TRBV3-1 | NA | TRBJ2-4 | few
TGTGCCAGCAGTAATCCGGAGCAACTCCTTCGGGGACAGGGGCTTTCCTACGAGCAGTACTTC | CASSNPEQLLRGQGLSYEQYF | TRBV6-2/TRBV6-3 | TRBD1 | TRBJ2-7 | NA
TGTGCCCGCGGGACAGAAAACTATGGCTACACCTTC | CARGTENYGYTF | TRBV27 | TRBD1 | TRBJ1-2 | few
TGCGCCAGCAGCTTTAGCGGGGACACCTACAATGAGCAGTTCTTC | CASSFSGDTYNEQFF | TRBV5-1 | TRBD2 | TRBJ2-1 | few
TGTGCCAGCAGTTCAACAGGGAGCTCCTACGTGCAGTACTTC | CASSSTGSSYVQYF | TRBV28 | NA | TRBJ2-7 | few
TGTGCCAGCAGTTTTACCGGGACAGGGGCCTACGAGCAGTACTTC | CASSFTGTGAYEQYF | TRBV5-1 | TRBD1 | TRBJ2-7 | many
TGTGCCAGTAGTGTGGGGGGGGTTAGCAATCAGCCCCAGCATTTT | CASSVGGVSNQPQHF | TRBV19 | NA | TRBJ1-5 | NA
TGTGCCAGCAGCTCAGTCTCAGCGGGAGGGCCTCAAGATACGCAGTATTTT | CASSSVSAGGPQDTQYF | TRBV7-8 | TRBD2 | TRBJ2-3 | many
TGTGCCAGCAGCTTAGCGCGGCAGGGGGAGACCTACGAGCAGTACTTC | CASSLARQGETYEQYF | TRBV11-1 | TRBD1 | TRBJ2-7 | many
TGTGCCAGCAGTTTACGAGGAAACAATCAGCCCCAGCATTTT | CASSLRGNNQPQHF | TRBV28 | NA | TRBJ1-5 | many
TGTGCCAGCAGTATAGCGGGCCTGTGGGAGACCCAGTACTTC | CASSIAGLWETQYF | TRBV12-3/TRBV12-4 | TRBD2 | TRBJ2-5 | many
TGTGCCAGCAGCGGGTATCCCGAGCACACAGATACGCAGTATTTT | CASSGYPEHTDTQYF | TRBV9 | NA | TRBJ2-3 | NA
TGTGCCAGCAGCCGGGACCGTGAAGCTTTCTTT | CASSRDREAFF | TRBV14 | NA | TRBJ1-1 | many